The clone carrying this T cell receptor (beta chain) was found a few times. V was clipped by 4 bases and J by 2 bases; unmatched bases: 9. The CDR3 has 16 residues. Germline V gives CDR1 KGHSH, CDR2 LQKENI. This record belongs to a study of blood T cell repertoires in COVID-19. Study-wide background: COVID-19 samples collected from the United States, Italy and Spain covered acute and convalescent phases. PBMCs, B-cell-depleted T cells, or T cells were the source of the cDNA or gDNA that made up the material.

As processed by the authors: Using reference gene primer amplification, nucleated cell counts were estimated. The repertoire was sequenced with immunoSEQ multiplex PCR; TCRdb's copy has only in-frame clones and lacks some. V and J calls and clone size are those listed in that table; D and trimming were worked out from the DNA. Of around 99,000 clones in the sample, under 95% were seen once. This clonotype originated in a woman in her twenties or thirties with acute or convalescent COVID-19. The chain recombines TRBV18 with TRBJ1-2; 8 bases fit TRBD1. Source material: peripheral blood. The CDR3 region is CASSRGGQGTNYGYTF. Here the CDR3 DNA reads TGTGCCAGCTCACGAGGAGGACAGGGCACGAACTATGGCTACACCTTC.